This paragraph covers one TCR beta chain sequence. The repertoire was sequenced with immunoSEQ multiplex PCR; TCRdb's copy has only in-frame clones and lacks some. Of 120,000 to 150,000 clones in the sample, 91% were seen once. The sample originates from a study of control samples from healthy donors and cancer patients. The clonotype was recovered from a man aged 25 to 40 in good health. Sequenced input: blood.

The CDR3 sequence: CASSLSQGGTDTQYF. For the CDR3, the DNA is TGTGCCAGCAGCTTGAGCCAGGGCGGCACAGATACGCAGTATTTT. This rearrangement joins TRBV5-8 to TRBJ2-3; D might be TRBD1 (5 bases). V lost 1 base, J lost 1 base, and 10 bases lay in between. CDR1 is SGHTS, CDR2 YDEGEE, per germline. This CDR3 has 15 residues.